This TCR beta chain was found in a study of brain T cells in children with intractable seizures. As for this clone: At one boundary the junction diverges from the germline segment, which might be a read error.

As for time point: blood from clinic visit 5 months post-surgery; TSC patient then seizure free. Germline CDR1 and CDR2: SSHAT and FNYEAQ (reference sequence). CDR3 size: 15 residues. Sequenced by immunoSEQ multiplex PCR; TCRdb stores in-frame clones only, minus some. The sample has about 340,000 clones; more than 85% are singletons. The source is a boy under two years old with tuberous sclerosis and intractable seizures. This chain links TRBV7-7 with TRBJ2-5; TRBD1 aligns across 8 bases. The sequences come from peripheral blood, collected 5 to 6 months after surgery. The DNA for the CDR3 is TGTGCTAGCAGCGTCGACAGGGGAGGCCAAGAGACCCAGTACTTC. Its translation: CASSVDRGGQETQYF. The complete variable domain, with remaining parts taken from reference TRBV7-7 and TRBJ2-5, reads GAGVSQSPRYKVTKRGQDVTLRCDPISSHATLYWYQQALGQGPEFLTYFNYEAQPDKSGLPSDRFSAERPEGSISTLTIQRTEQRDSAMYRCASSVDRGGQETQYFGPGTRLLVL.